The clone carrying this T cell receptor beta chain was seen many times. Its antigen is unidentified. TCRdb independently ran MiXCR on the RACE reads; one entry per CDR3 protein. The sample lists 95,000 to 150,000 distinct CDR3 sequences, roughly 14% occurring once. The ends lost 6 bases at V and 6 bases at J; junction bases unmatched: 11. Germline V gene sequence: CDR1 SQVTM, CDR2 ANQGSEA. The CDR3 runs 15 residues. Indicated time point: pre-sensitization, week 0. The treatment: therapeutic diphenylcyclopropenone sensitization with weekly scalp DPC. Alopecia patients between 18 and 70 years old and suitable for DPC were used as donors. The data were taken from a study of human T cells and chemical hapten exposure. Study conclusions and caveats: TCRs whose frequency exceeded 1 in 1000 remained the same following DPC sensitization. Significantly more large CDR3 similarity clusters arose among expanded TCRs than among controls.

This chain connects TRBV29-1 to TRBJ2-1, with TRBD2 identical over 10 bases. The receptor was isolated from a woman aged 18-29 years with alopecia areata. Some clones in this sample may be carry-over from other donors' samples. The sample was whole blood, taken in connection with sensitization to the hapten diphenylcyclopropenone (DPC). The CDR3 sequence is CSVLTGTSVINEQFF. The CDR3 DNA sequence: TGCAGCGTCCTCACCGGGACTAGCGTAATCAATGAGCAGTTCTTC.